The 29 T cell receptor beta chains listed next were all sequenced from one sample in a study of T cell repertoires in cytomegalovirus infection. No cognate antigen is known for these TCRs. TCRdb passed the reads through MiXCR, listing each CDR3 protein once. This table holds roughly 990,000 distinct CDR3 sequences, around 32% found once. The sequencing here drew on cultured CD8+ T cells from PBMCs, taken from culture after CMV antigen stimulation. The receptor set was obtained from a human donor in good health (CMV status not recorded). Some clones in this sample may be carry-over from other donors' samples.

This clonotype has just a few counts. The gene calls are TRBV2 and TRBJ2-1; D not certain. V was cut by 6 bases and J by 4 bases, with 7 bases left in between. The CDR3 totals 12 residues. From germline, CDR1 is SNHLY and CDR2 FYNNEI. This chain's CDR3 is CASRGKYNEQFF. In nucleotides, the CDR3 is TGTGCCAGCAGAGGGAAATACAATGAGCAGTTCTTC.

A few counts support this clonotype. V and J are TRBV27 and TRBJ2-3; D ambiguous. This CDR3 is built from 10 residues. The germline V gene has CDR1 MNHEY and CDR2 SMNVEV (reference sequence). The ends were cut back, 0 bases at V and 15 bases at J, with 7 bases in the middle. CDR3 loop: CASSLSPAYF. CDR3 coding DNA: TGTGCCAGCAGTTTATCTCCCGCATATTTT.

V is TRBV7-8 and J is TRBJ2-3; 14 nucleotides agree with TRBD2. CDR1 and CDR2 from the germline V gene are SGHVS and FQNEAQ. The CDR3 spans 17 residues. J was trimmed by 1 base and V by 1 base; bases with no gene match: 1. CDR3 sequence reads: CASSLETSGGGTDTQYF. CDR3 DNA sequence: TGTGCCAGCAGCTTAGAGACTAGCGGGGGGGGCACAGATACGCAGTATTTT.

This clonotype has more than one count but fewer than ten. Written as DNA, the CDR3 is TGTGCCAGCAGTGGCTTCGATCTCTTGGGACTAGCGGGGGGAATCTACAATGAGCAGTTCTTC. Translation gives CASSGFDLLGLAGGIYNEQFF. The chain is built from TRBV12-3 or TRBV12-4 and TRBJ2-1; 15 bases agree with TRBD2. J lost 3 bases, V lost 5 bases, and 17 bases had no gene match. The CDR3 consists of 21 residues.

The genes are TRBV6-6 and TRBJ2-2, with 7 bases lining up with TRBD1. With 7 bases clipped from V and 6 bases from J, the junction kept 8 bases outside the gene matches. The CDR3 contains 14 residues. In germline, CDR1 is MNHNY, CDR2 SVGAGI (reference sequence). The CDR3 here is CASTYRQGPGELFF. Here the CDR3 DNA reads TGTGCCAGCACCTACCGACAGGGCCCCGGGGAGCTGTTTTTT.

Comments on this clonotype: With a much larger clone just one base away, this may be a read error. The chain uses TRBV7-8 and TRBJ2-3; 8 nucleotides match TRBD2. This CDR3 spans 12 amino acids. Trimming took 11 bases from V and 3 from J; bases not matched to a gene: 4. The germline gives CDR1 SGHVS, CDR2 FQNEAQ. The CDR3 DNA reads as TGTGCCCGGGGCGGGGGGACAGATACGCAGTATTTT. It translates to CARGGGTDTQYF.

Comments on this clonotype: The junction departs from germline at one end; a sequencing error may be responsible. The chain has TRBV7-6 and TRBJ1-3; the D is unclear. In germline, CDR1 is SGHVS, CDR2 FNYEAQ. The CDR3 runs 12 residues. The CDR3 region is CVSSPDGNTIYF. The CDR3 DNA follows: TGTGTCAGCAGCCCCGATGGAAACACCATATATTTT.

This clonotype was seen more than once but under ten times. J is TRBJ2-3 and V is TRBV27, with D perhaps assigned TRBD1 or TRBD2 (6 bases each). Per the germline V gene, CDR1 is MNHEY and CDR2 is SMNVEV (reference sequence). The CDR3 extends over 15 amino acids. Trimming took off 5 bases at V and 1 base at J, with 13 bases between the two ends. The CDR3 reads CASSPLEGGTDTQYF. CDR3 in DNA: TGTGCCAGCAGTCCCCTGGAGGGGGGCACAGATACGCAGTATTTT.

This chain joins TRBV27 and TRBJ1-2; D might be TRBD1 (5 bases). The CDR3 totals 14 residues. Germline V lookup: CDR1 MNHEY, CDR2 SMNVEV (reference sequence). Trimming took off 5 bases at V and 4 bases at J, with 14 bases between the two ends. CDR3 in amino acids: CASSPRQLLYGYTF. The CDR3 nucleotides are TGTGCCAGCAGTCCTCGACAGTTACTCTATGGCTACACCTTC.

The chain has TRBV12-5 and TRBJ2-1; weak D call: TRBD1 (6 bases). The CDR3 totals 15 residues. CDR1 and CDR2 from the germline V gene are LGHNT and FRNRAP. Trimming took 5 bases from V and 7 from J, leaving 18 bases between them. The CDR3 DNA reads as TGTGCTAGTGGTACTATCTTCCAGGGGCGGAATGAGCAGTTCTTC. Translation: CASGTIFQGRNEQFF.

The chain employs TRBV12-3 or TRBV12-4 and TRBJ1-5, with D perhaps TRBD1 (5 bases). V lost 4 bases to trimming and J lost 7 bases, with 14 bases between them. There are 14 residues in the CDR3. CDR3 in amino acids: CASSSGTEVQPQHF. CDR3 sequence (DNA): TGTGCCAGCAGTTCGGGGACGGAGGTGCAGCCCCAGCATTTT.

The gene calls are TRBV3-1 and TRBJ1-2; TRBD1 might be the D (5 bases). Trimming left V 3 bases short and J 4 bases short, with 9 bases between. This CDR3 is built from 13 residues. Germline V lookup: CDR1 LGHDT, CDR2 YNNKEL (reference sequence). CDR3 loop: CASSHGGTYGYTF. CDR3 DNA sequence: TGTGCCAGCAGCCACGGGGGTACCTATGGCTACACCTTC.

This clonotype was picked up a small number of times. The CDR3 bases are TGTGCCAGCAGCTCTCCCCAGACAGGAGGGGATGGCTACACCTTC. Translating it yields CASSSPQTGGDGYTF. The rearrangement uses TRBV7-9 and TRBJ1-2; weak D call: TRBD1 (6 bases). This CDR3 region has 15 residues. Germline V gene sequence: CDR1 SEHNR, CDR2 FQNEAQ (reference sequence). Trimming cost V 4 bases and J 6 bases, with 18 bases left between them.

This clonotype showed up just a few times. This chain uses TRBV27 with TRBJ2-5; 7 bases are shared with TRBD1. Germline-derived CDR1 and CDR2 are MNHEY and SMNVEV (reference sequence). V shed 0 bases and J 2 bases; nucleotides not matched to a gene: 6. This CDR3 has 16 amino acids. As DNA, the CDR3 is TGTGCCAGCAGTTTATCTCTCCCGACAGGGCAAGAGACCCAGTACTTC. Amino acids: CASSLSLPTGQETQYF.

This clonotype was detected only a few times. This chain uses TRBV7-9 with TRBJ2-1; perhaps TRBD2 as D (5 bases). The germline CDR1 and CDR2 sequences are SEHNR and FQNEAQ (reference sequence). Trimming stripped 6 bases from V and 8 bases from J, with 14 bases between. The CDR3 covers 13 residues. CDR3 protein: CASRTGGLDEQFF. DNA for the CDR3: TGTGCCAGCAGGACTGGAGGTTTGGATGAGCAGTTCTTC. The full variable domain, rest sourced from reference TRBV7-9 and TRBJ2-1, is DTGVSQNPRHKITKRGQNVTFRCDPISEHNRLYWYRQTLGQGPEFLTYFQNEAQLEKSRLLSDRFSAERPKGSFSTLEIQRTEQGDSAMYLCASRTGGLDEQFFGPGTRLTVL.

The chain combines TRBV7-9 with TRBJ2-1; D remains unclear. Between the trimmed V and J ends, which lost 1 base and 3 bases, there was a span of 10 bases. Germline V lookup: CDR1 SEHNR, CDR2 FQNEAQ (reference sequence). This CDR3 has 15 amino acids. The CDR3 is CASSLVGNFYNEQFF. The CDR3 DNA reads TGTGCCAGCAGCTTAGTAGGGAATTTCTACAATGAGCAGTTCTTC.

The chain employs TRBV7-9 and TRBJ2-3; D possibly uses TRBD1 or TRBD2 (5 bases each). Germline CDR1 reads SEHNR; CDR2 reads FQNEAQ (reference sequence). The CDR3 is 16 amino acids. Trimming took 5 bases from V and 3 from J, leaving 18 bases between them. Here the CDR3 reads CASSPRQGRRTDTQYF. The CDR3 bases are TGTGCCAGCAGCCCCCGCCAGGGAAGGAGGACAGATACGCAGTATTTT.

The chain uses TRBV6-1 and TRBJ1-4; 9 nucleotides line up with TRBD1. CDR1 and CDR2 from the germline V gene are MNHNS and SASEGT. V dropped 1 base and J dropped 8; count of bases not matched to a gene: 8. The CDR3 extends over 16 amino acids. CDR3 DNA sequence: TGTGCCAGCAGTGAAGGGGACAGGGTCTTTCGGGAAAAACTGTTTTTT. Protein product: CASSEGDRVFREKLFF.

This clonotype has a single count. The chain is built from TRBV7-9 and TRBJ1-3; D remains unclear. The CDR3 spans 14 residues. Germline V gives CDR1 SEHNR, CDR2 FQNEAQ (reference sequence). The V and J ends lost 5 bases and 3 bases respectively, with 11 bases between them. CDR3 sequence reads: CASSASRDGNTIYF. The CDR3 bases are TGTGCCAGCAGCGCTTCGAGGGATGGAAACACCATATATTTT.

In its sample, this clonotype was seen a few times. The genes are TRBV27 and TRBJ1-1; no firm D call. Germline assignment: CDR1 MNHEY and CDR2 SMNVEV (reference sequence). The CDR3 runs 14 residues. Trimming pared 4 bases from V and 3 bases from J, leaving 12 bases between. CDR3 sequence: CASSSLGRDTEAFF. CDR3 bases: TGTGCCAGCAGTTCTTTGGGAAGGGACACTGAAGCTTTCTTT.

This clonotype was found many times. V and J are TRBV7-9 and TRBJ2-3; no clear D. This CDR3 spans 13 amino acids. Between the trimmed V and J ends, which lost 5 bases and 1 base, there was a span of 7 bases. Germline V gene data show CDR1 as SEHNR and CDR2 as FQNEAQ (reference sequence). The CDR3 bases are TGTGCCAGCAGCCCCTGGGGCACAGATACGCAGTATTTT. It translates to CASSPWGTDTQYF.

V usage is TRBV6-1 and J usage is TRBJ1-2, with D unresolved. Germline V CDR1 and CDR2: MNHNS, SASEGT. The CDR3 extends over 15 amino acids. V was shortened by 4 bases and J by 2 bases, with 14 bases between the two germline ends. Here the CDR3 reads CASSGPTDYNYGYTF. In DNA form, the CDR3 reads TGTGCCAGCAGTGGACCGACCGATTACAACTATGGCTACACCTTC.

Many counts were recorded for this clonotype. The gene calls are TRBV28 and TRBJ1-2, with 8 positions matching TRBD1. The V gene's germline CDR1 is MDHEN and CDR2 SYDVKM. The CDR3 has 13 residues. After removal of 1 base from V and 8 bases from J, the junction contained 3 bases not matched to a gene. The DNA of the CDR3 is TGTGCCAGCAGTTTATACAGGGGGGACGGCTACACCTTC. This sequence encodes CASSLYRGDGYTF.

A few counts support this clonotype. The chain has TRBV6-5 and TRBJ2-1, with D tentatively TRBD2 (6 bases). The CDR3 spans 14 residues. In germline, CDR1 is MNHEY, CDR2 SVGAGI. The V and J ends lost 2 bases and 9 bases respectively, with 14 bases between them. The CDR3 loop is CASSYQALAPEQFF. The CDR3 region has the DNA TGTGCCAGCAGTTACCAGGCACTAGCACCTGAGCAGTTCTTC.

The chain combines TRBV4-3 with TRBJ1-2, with D uncertain. V dropped 1 base and J dropped 2 bases, with 11 bases sitting between them. From germline, CDR1 is LGHNA and CDR2 YSLEER. This CDR3 region has 15 residues. The CDR3 DNA is TGCGCCAGCAGCCAAGGTTTGGGCCAGAACTATGGCTACACCTTC. This encodes CASSQGLGQNYGYTF.

This clonotype was seen many times. The rearrangement joins TRBV7-2 to TRBJ1-1; 9 bases line up with TRBD1. This CDR3 region has 17 residues. V was clipped by 1 base and J by 0 bases; unmatched bases: 6. Germline values: CDR1 SGHTA, CDR2 FQGNSA. The DNA of the CDR3 is TGTGCCAGCAGCTTAGGGACAGGGGACGTAATGAACACTGAAGCTTTCTTT. It codes for CASSLGTGDVMNTEAFF. Drawing the rest from reference TRBV7-2 and TRBJ1-1, the complete variable domain is GAGVSQSPSNKVTEKGKDVELRCDPISGHTALYWYRQSLGQGLEFLIYFQGNSAPDKSGLPSDRFSAERTGGSVSTLTIQRTQQEDSAVYLCASSLGTGDVMNTEAFFGQGTRLTVV.

This chain links TRBV4-1 with TRBJ2-1, with D unresolved. The CDR3 has 17 amino acids. Germline CDR1 MGHRA, CDR2 YSYEKL. V was pared by 1 base and J by 7 bases, with 20 bases between. The CDR3 region is CASSQASLEGPQNEQFF. Here the CDR3 DNA reads TGCGCCAGCAGCCAAGCGAGCCTCGAAGGGCCACAAAATGAGCAGTTCTTC.

This clonotype has only a few counts. J is TRBJ1-2 and V is TRBV7-9; no firm D call. Trimming cost V 4 bases and J 8 bases, with 14 bases left between them. Germline V gene data show CDR1 as SEHNR and CDR2 as FQNEAQ (reference sequence). The CDR3 totals 13 residues. CDR3: CASSSTIMGGYTF. CDR3 in DNA: TGTGCCAGCAGCTCGACAATTATGGGAGGCTACACCTTC.

This clonotype has only a few counts. The rearrangement links TRBV5-4 to TRBJ1-2; D gene unclear. CDR1 is SGHNT and CDR2 is YYREEE in the germline V gene (reference sequence). The CDR3 contains 12 residues. V was pared by 2 bases and J by 7 bases, with 9 bases between. The CDR3 DNA follows: TGTGCCAGCAGCTTTAAGGGAGGTGGCTACACCTTC. Its translation is CASSFKGGGYTF.